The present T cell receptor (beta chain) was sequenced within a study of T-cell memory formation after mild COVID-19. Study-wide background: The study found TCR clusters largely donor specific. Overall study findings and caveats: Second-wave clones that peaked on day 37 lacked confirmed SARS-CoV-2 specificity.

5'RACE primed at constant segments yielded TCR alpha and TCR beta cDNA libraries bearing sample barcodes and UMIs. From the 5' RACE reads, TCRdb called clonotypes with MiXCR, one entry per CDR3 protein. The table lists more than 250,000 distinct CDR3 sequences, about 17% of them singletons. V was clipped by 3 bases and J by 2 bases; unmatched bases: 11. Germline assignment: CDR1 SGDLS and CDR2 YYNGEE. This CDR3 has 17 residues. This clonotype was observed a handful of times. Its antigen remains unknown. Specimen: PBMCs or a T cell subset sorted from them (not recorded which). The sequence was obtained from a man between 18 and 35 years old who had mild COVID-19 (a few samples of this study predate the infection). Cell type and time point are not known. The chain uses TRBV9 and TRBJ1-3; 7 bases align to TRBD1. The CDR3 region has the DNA TGTGCCAGCAGCGCCGCAGGGGGAGGATGGACTGGAAACACCATATATTTT. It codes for CASSAAGGGWTGNTIYF.